This T cell receptor (beta chain) was sequenced for a study of T cells in Graves' hyperthyroidism and ophthalmopathy. Researchers amplified the TCR beta CDR3 regions from RNA transcripts. TCR CDR3 underwent first-round RT-PCR with the HTBI primer set. In TCRdb, the multiplex PCR reads were re-called with MiXCR into one record per CDR3 protein. Among 370,000 or so distinct CDR3 sequences listed, 20% to 30% were seen once. Germline V gene sequence: CDR1 SQVTM, CDR2 ANQGSEA. This CDR3 spans 14 amino acids. V was cut by 1 base and J by 2 bases, with 12 bases left in between. The sample comprised blood. This receptor was identified in a man between 50 and 59 years old with Graves' hyperthyroidism. The chain links TRBV29-1 to TRBJ2-7; no firm D call. The CDR3 spells CSVEGRNFPYEQYF. CDR3 sequence (DNA): TGCAGCGTTGAAGGGCGGAATTTTCCCTACGAGCAGTACTTC.